Listed here are 5 T cell receptor beta chains from one sample, sequenced in a study of CXCR3-negative and CXCR3-positive naive CD8 T cells. Study-wide results and limits: The study found more hydrophobic TRB CDR3s in CXCR3-positive naive cells than in CXCR3-negative naive cells.

Their cognate antigens are unknown. It was by 5' RACE with UMI labels that the TRB cDNA libraries were prepared. TCRdb derives one entry per CDR3 protein from the 5' RACE reads, leaving out DNA. The sample includes some 53,000 distinct CDR3 sequences. The sequencing input was naive CXCR3+ CD8+ T cells from blood. Described subset: CD45RO-CCR7+CD27+CD95- naive CD8+ T cells expressing CXCR3 (TNR3+). All receptors derive from a human donor in good health. Some clones in this sample may be carry-over from other donors' samples.

The V gene is TRBV27, the J gene TRBJ1-5; TCRdb's D call of TRBD1 is untestable without DNA. The germline V gene encodes CDR1 MNHEY and CDR2 SMNVEV (reference sequence). The CDR3 length is 15 residues. This chain's CDR3 is CASSEQGYSNQPQHF.

V gene TRBV12-3 or TRBV12-4 combines with J gene TRBJ2-1; TCRdb's assignment of TRBD1 cannot be checked, as there is no DNA. This CDR3 has 14 residues. CDR3 protein: CASSDPGRYNEQFF.

The CDR3 sequence: CASSPPSWGQPQHF. This rearrangement joins TRBV18 to TRBJ1-5. The CDR3 loop spans 14 amino acids. The V gene's germline CDR1 is KGHSH and CDR2 LQKENI.

The V call is TRBV29-1, the J call TRBJ1-2; TCRdb calls TRBD1, which cannot be checked without DNA. The CDR3 runs to 15 residues. Germline CDR1 is SQVTM and CDR2 is ANQGSEA. The CDR3 here is CSVEDLRAPWLGYTF.

CDR3 in amino acids: CASSLGRTNEKLFF. This chain connects TRBV7-9 to TRBJ1-4. Looked up from germline, CDR1 is SEHNR and CDR2 is FQNEAQ (reference sequence). The CDR3 runs 14 residues.